This TCR beta chain appears in the sequencing data of a study of shared clonotypes between healthy human individuals (TCRdb year 2020). With respect to the entire study: The cohort comprised a couple of women and a few men aged 18 to 49 years. For each donor, CD4 naive and CD4 memory were each given three plates, CD8 naive was given two plates, and CD8 memory was given one plate. To estimate repertoire size and how much clonotype sharing occurs between individuals, the study deeply sequenced the blood TCR repertoires of 5 or 6 healthy adults. Each donor's leukapheresis produced roughly between roughly 0.94 and 9.5 billion PBMCs. To increase sequencing depth and limit assay-specific biases, different laboratories used diverse techniques to prepare libraries and sequence TCR repertoires.

TCR CDR3 regions were amplified from genomic DNA by multiplex PCR using the deep immunoSEQ assay. Extracted genomic DNA from each cell subset was distributed evenly across all wells of several immunoSEQ 96-well plates, and each plate was treated as a replicate. For sorted subsets, each replicate PCR was loaded with about 0.2 ug genomic DNA, equivalent to 25,000 to 30,000 T cell genomes. The purified libraries were quantified using a Qubit 3.0 fluorometer, sized with a Bioanalyzer 2100, and then quantified again using the KAPA Library Quantification kit. Every immunoSEQ 96-well plate was sequenced on a separate single-read 150-cycle Illumina NextSeq 550 flow cell. The original methods were these. The immunoSEQ output contained only junctional sequences without quality scores, so filtering could not match that applied to full-length reads. To assign V/J genes and CDR3, sequences were annotated against IMGT germline references using PyIR, a Python wrapper for IgBLAST v1.9. Any read was removed if the V/J assignment was weak (E-value above 1e-6), the CDR3 was missing, or the read contained stop codons, out-of-frame junctions, or ambiguous translated residues. V3J clonotypes were defined as sequences sharing the same inferred V gene, J gene, and CDR3 amino acid sequence. To compute the percentage overlap between repertoires, the number of shared unique clonotypes was divided by the size of the smaller repertoire. RTK rarefaction, the Chao1 estimator, and Recon v2.1 estimates of unobserved clonotypes were used to assess repertoire richness. For all TCRbeta clonotypes obtained by the gDNA method from a handful of donors, generation probabilities were computed with OLGA. In its TCRdb copy, this immuneACCESS table keeps in-frame sequences only and misses some clones. Where compared with another copy, unresolved V genes explain less than half of these, and the others have no known cause. D and trimming come from the DNA, and the V and J calls and clone size come from that table. The sample yields over a million clones; approximately 97% were counted once. The top ten clones comprise over 1% of the sample.

V is pruned by 9 bases and J by 6 bases, leaving 14 bases of the junction without a gene match. The germline V gene encodes CDR1 MNHEY and CDR2 SVGAGI. The CDR3, cysteine through phenylalanine, is 14 amino acids long. The sequence is cut down to CDR3 DNA, 42 bases in frame from base 1. Healthy HIV-negative adults with no recently reported acute infections or vaccinations were included as donors. Only Caucasian adults living in Nashville, Tennessee, USA were represented among the donors. CD4+ T cells were enriched through magnetic negative selection, after which naive cells were positively selected on CD45RA and the remaining negative fraction served as the memory subset. After blood collection by leukapheresis, PBMCs were isolated using Ficoll-Histopaque density gradient centrifugation and then cryopreserved in the vapor phase of liquid nitrogen. Purity and quantity of every magnetically sorted T cell population were checked by analytical flow cytometry. Each sorted fraction had its genomic DNA isolated and then quantified by UV absorbance on a Nanodrop 2000c.

On this clone: Its cognate antigen has yet to be identified. No base qualities exist here, and no much larger clone lies one base off it.

General study outcomes and caveats: The genetic and exposure-history diversity represented was limited by the small number of donors. Estimated clonotype richness was generally larger for naive than for memory subsets. Incomplete sequencing was indicated by rarefaction of sorted-subset datasets, despite the large sequencing depth. Based on pairwise subsampling, the degree of clonotype sharing among donors was expected to be affected by sequencing depth. Compared with non-shared clonotypes, the clonotypes found in all four sorted-subset donors had higher generation probabilities. Only blood was sampled, and tissue TCR repertoires likely differ from those in blood. Sharing across a handful of donors was observed for approximately 5% of naive CD4, over 3% of naive CD8, over 2% of memory CD4, and about 0.39% of memory CD8 clonotypes.

The TCR sequence derives from a man aged 30-40 years in good health. The sequencing sample was made of naive CD4+ T cells sorted from blood. The cell subset or site tag for this specimen amounts to: CD45RA+ positively selected. This receptor chain uses TRBV6-5 and TRBJ2-7; the central 7 bases match TRBD1. The CDR3 protein sequence reads: CASGMTGNRGEQYF. The nucleotide sequence is given as TGTGCCAGTGGAATGACAGGGAATCGGGGCGAGCAGTACTTC.